The T cell receptor (beta chain) described here comes from a study of blood T cell repertoires in COVID-19. Study background: PBMCs, B-cell-depleted T cells, or T cells provided the cDNA or gDNA that made up the material.

This CDR3 contains 15 residues. V shed 1 base and J shed 5 bases, with 14 bases lying between them. CDR1 SGHTA and CDR2 FQGNSA come from the germline V gene. Generated by immunoSEQ multiplex PCR, the TCRdb table keeps only in-frame clones and is missing some. Of roughly 88,000 clones in the sample, over 80% were seen once. The sample comprised peripheral blood. The chain recombines TRBV7-2 with TRBJ2-5, with D possibly TRBD2 on 5 matching bases. This sequence originates from a woman aged 50 to 65 in a cohort sampled during active COVID-19. CDR3 DNA: TGTGCCAGCAGCTTAGGGGTACGGGAAGGGGAGACCCAGTACTTC. It encodes CASSLGVREGETQYF.